The source of this T cell receptor beta chain is a study of response to subunit inactivated influenza vaccine. Findings and caveats of the study: Each seasonal influenza vaccination recruits few new T cells, the authors suggested.

TCRdb re-called the RT-PCR reads through MiXCR, storing one row per CDR3 protein. This sample carries hundreds of thousands of distinct CDR3 sequences, less than 20% of them seen once, and the ten largest clones take more than 9%. Comments on this clonotype: Its specificity is unknown.

V shed 6 bases and J shed 3 bases, with 9 bases lying between them. The CDR3 is made up of 12 amino acids. The V gene's germline CDR1 is MDHEN and CDR2 SYDVKM. This sequence was found in a man between 45 and 60 years old who received an inactivated influenza vaccine. This chain joins TRBV28 and TRBJ2-7, with D possibly TRBD1 on 5 matching bases. Material: PBMCs from blood, obtained about 12 days after vaccination. CDR3 nucleotides: TGTGCCAGCAGCAGGGCCATCTACGAGCAGTACTTC. It encodes CASSRAIYEQYF.